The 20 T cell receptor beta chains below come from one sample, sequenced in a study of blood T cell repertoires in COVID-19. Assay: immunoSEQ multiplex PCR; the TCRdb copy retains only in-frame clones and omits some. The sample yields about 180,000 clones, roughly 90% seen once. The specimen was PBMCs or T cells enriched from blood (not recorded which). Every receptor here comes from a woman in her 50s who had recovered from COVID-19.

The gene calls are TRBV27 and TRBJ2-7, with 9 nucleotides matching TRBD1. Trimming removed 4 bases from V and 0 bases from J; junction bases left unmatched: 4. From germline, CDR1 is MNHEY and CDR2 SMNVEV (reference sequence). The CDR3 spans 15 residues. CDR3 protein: CASSSPGQGSYEQYF. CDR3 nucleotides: TGTGCCAGCAGTTCACCGGGACAGGGCTCCTACGAGCAGTACTTC.

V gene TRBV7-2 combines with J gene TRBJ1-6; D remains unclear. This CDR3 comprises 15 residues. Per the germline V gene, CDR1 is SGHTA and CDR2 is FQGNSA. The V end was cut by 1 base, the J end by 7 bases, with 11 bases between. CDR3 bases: TGTGCCAGCAGCTTAGGGGCTTGGGTGAATTCACCCCTCCACTTT. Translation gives CASSLGAWVNSPLHF.

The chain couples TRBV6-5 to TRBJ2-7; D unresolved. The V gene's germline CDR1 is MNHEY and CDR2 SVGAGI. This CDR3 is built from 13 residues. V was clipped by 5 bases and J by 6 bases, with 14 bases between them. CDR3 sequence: CASSQTPSSEQYF. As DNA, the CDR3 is TGTGCCAGCAGTCAGACTCCATCAAGCGAGCAGTACTTC.

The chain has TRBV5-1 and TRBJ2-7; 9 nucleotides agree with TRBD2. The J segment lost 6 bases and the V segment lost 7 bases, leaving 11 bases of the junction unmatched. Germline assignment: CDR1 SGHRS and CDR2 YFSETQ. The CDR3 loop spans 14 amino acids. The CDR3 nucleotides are TGCGCCAGCTACCCTTCTAGTAGCGGGAGCGAGCAGTACTTC. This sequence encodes CASYPSSSGSEQYF.

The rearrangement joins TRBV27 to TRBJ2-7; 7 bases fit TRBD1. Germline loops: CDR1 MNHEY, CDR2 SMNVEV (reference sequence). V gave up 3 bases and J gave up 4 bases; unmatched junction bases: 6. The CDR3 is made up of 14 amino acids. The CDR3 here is CASSFLRQGYEQYF. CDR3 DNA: TGTGCCAGCAGTTTCCTCCGACAGGGTTACGAGCAGTACTTC.

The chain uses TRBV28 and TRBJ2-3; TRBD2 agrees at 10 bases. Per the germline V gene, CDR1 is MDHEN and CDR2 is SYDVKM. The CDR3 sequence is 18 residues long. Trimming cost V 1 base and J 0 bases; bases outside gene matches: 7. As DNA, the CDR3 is TGTGCCAGCAGTTTATTGCTAGCGGGAGCCACGAGCACAGATACGCAGTATTTT. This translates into CASSLLLAGATSTDTQYF.

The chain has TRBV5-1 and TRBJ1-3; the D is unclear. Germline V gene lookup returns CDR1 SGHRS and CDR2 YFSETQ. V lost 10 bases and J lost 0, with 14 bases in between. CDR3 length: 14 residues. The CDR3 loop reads CACKEMISGNTIYF. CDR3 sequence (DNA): TGCGCCTGTAAGGAGATGATCTCTGGAAACACCATATATTTT.

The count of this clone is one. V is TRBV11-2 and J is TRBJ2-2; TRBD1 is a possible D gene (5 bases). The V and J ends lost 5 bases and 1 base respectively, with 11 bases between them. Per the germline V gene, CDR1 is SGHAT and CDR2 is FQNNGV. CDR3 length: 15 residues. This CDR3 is CASSHRQGNTGELFF. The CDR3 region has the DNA TGTGCCAGCAGCCATCGCCAGGGGAACACCGGGGAGCTGTTTTTT.

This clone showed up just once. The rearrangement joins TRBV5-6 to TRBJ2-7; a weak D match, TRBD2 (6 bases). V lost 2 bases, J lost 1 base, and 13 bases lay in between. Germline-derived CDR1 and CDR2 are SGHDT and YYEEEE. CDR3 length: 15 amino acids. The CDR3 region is CASSFGLASSYEQYF. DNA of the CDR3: TGTGCCAGCAGCTTTGGGCTAGCGTCTTCCTACGAGCAGTACTTC. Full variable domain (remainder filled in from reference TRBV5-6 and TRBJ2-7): DAGVTQSPTHLIKTRGQQVTLRCSPKSGHDTVSWYQQALGQGPQFIFQYYEEEERQRGNFPDRFSGHQFPNYSSELNVNALLLGDSALYLCASSFGLASSYEQYFGPGTRLTVT.

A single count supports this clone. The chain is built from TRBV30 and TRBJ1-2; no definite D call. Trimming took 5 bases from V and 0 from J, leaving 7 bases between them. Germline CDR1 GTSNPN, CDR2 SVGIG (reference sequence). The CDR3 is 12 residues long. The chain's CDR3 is CAWDTSNYGYTF. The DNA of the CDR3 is TGTGCCTGGGACACCTCTAACTATGGCTACACCTTC.

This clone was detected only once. The CDR3 sequence: CAWSPPVAGAFF. The DNA for the CDR3 is TGTGCCTGGAGTCCACCGGTAGCGGGAGCTTTCTTT. This sequence joins TRBV30 and TRBJ1-1; D is unclear. The CDR3 spans 12 residues. Trimming took off 2 bases at V and 10 bases at J, with 14 bases between the two ends. Germline V gene sequence: CDR1 GTSNPN, CDR2 SVGIG (reference sequence).

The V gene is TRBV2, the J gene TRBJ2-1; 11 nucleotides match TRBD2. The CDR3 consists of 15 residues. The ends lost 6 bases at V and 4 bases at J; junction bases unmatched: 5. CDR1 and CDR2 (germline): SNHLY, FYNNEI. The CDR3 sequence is CASRALAGEYNEQFF. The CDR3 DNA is TGTGCCAGCAGGGCACTAGCGGGGGAATACAATGAGCAGTTCTTC.

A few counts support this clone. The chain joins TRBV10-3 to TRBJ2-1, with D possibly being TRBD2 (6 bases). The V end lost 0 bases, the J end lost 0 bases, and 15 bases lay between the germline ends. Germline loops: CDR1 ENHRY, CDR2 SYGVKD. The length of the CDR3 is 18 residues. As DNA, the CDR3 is TGTGCCATCAGTGAGTCGATTGGGCGGGACGTCTCCTACAATGAGCAGTTCTTC. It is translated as CAISESIGRDVSYNEQFF.

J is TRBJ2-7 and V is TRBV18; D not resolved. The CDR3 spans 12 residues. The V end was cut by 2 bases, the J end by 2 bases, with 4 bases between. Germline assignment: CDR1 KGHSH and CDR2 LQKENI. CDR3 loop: CASSPETYEQYF. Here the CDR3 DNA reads TGTGCCAGCTCACCAGAGACCTACGAGCAGTACTTC.

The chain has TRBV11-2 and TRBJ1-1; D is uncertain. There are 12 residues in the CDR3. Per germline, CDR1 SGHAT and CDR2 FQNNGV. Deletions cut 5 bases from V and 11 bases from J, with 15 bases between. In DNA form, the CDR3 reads TGTGCCAGCAGCCCAACAGCAATACTGGCTTTCTTT. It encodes CASSPTAILAFF. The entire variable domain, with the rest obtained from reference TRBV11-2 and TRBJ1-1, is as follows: EAGVAQSPRYKIIEKRQSVAFWCNPISGHATLYWYQQILGQGPKLLIQFQNNGVVDDSQLPKDRFSAERLKGVDSTLKIQPAKLEDSAVYLCASSPTAILAFFGQGTRLTVV.

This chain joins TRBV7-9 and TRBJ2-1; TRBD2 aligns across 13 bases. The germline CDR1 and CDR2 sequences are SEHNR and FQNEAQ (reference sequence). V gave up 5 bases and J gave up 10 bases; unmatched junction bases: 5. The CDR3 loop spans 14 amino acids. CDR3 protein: CASSATSGRGEQFF. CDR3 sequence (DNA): TGTGCCAGCAGCGCAACTAGCGGGAGGGGGGAGCAGTTCTTC.

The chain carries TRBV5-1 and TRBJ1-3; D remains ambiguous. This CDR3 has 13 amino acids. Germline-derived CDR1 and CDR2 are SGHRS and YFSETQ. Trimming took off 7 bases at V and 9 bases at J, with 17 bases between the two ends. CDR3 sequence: CASRGSSASTIYF. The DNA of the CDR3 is TGCGCCAGCCGAGGGAGTTCGGCATCCACCATATATTTT. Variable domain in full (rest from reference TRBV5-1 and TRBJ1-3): KAGVTQTPRYLIKTRGQQVTLSCSPISGHRSVSWYQQTPGQGLQFLFEYFSETQRNKGNFPGRFSGRQFSNSRSEMNVSTLELGDSALYLCASRGSSASTIYFGEGSWLTVV.

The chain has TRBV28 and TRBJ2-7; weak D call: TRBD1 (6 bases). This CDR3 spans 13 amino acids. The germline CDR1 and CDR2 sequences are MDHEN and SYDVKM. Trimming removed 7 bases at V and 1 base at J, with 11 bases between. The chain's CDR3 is CASTADSSYEQYF. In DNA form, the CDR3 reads TGTGCCAGCACCGCGGACAGTTCCTACGAGCAGTACTTC.

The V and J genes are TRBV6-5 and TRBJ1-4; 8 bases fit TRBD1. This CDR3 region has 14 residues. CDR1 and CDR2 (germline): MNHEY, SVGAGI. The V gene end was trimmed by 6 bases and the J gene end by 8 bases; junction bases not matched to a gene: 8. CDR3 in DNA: TGTGCCAGCAGACCGGACAGGGTGGGGGAAAAACTGTTTTTT. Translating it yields CASRPDRVGEKLFF.

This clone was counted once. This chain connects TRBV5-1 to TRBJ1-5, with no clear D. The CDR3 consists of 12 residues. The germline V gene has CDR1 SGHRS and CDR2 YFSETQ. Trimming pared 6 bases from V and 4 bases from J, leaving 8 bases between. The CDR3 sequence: CASNYGNQPQHF. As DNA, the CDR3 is TGCGCCAGCAACTATGGGAATCAGCCCCAGCATTTT.